These 25 T cell receptor beta chains were sequenced from one sample in a study of blood T cell repertoires in COVID-19. Profiling relied on immunoSEQ multiplex PCR, and the TCRdb table lists in-frame clones only, not all of them. This sample has about 440,000 clones, with around 88% found just once. Sequenced material: peripheral blood. These TCRs come from a woman aged 45 to 65 with COVID-19, enrolled during active disease.

In this sample, this clone turned up once. The chain couples TRBV15 to TRBJ2-7; D is possibly TRBD2 (6 bases). The CDR3 length is 14 residues. V lost 4 bases, J lost 3 bases, and 13 bases lay in between. The germline CDR1 and CDR2 sequences are LNHNV and YYDKDF (reference sequence). In DNA form, the CDR3 reads TGTGCCACCAGCACACGGACCGGGGGCTACGAGCAGTACTTC. It translates to CATSTRTGGYEQYF.

The rearrangement joins TRBV5-1 to TRBJ1-2; TRBD1 matches 7 bases. Germline V lookup: CDR1 SGHRS, CDR2 YFSETQ. The CDR3 extends over 14 amino acids. The CDR3 sequence is CASRDSLSNYGYTF. CDR3 sequence (DNA): TGCGCTAGCCGGGACAGCCTTTCTAACTATGGCTACACCTTC.

The rearrangement links TRBV29-1 to TRBJ2-7; D might be TRBD2 (5 bases). The CDR3 covers 12 residues. The V gene lost 5 bases and the J gene lost 2 bases, with 10 bases spanning the gap. In germline, CDR1 is SQVTM, CDR2 ANQGSEA. CDR3 in amino acids: CSVPGRAYEQYF. In nucleotides, the CDR3 is TGCAGCGTTCCCGGGCGGGCCTACGAGCAGTACTTC.

This chain links TRBV9 with TRBJ2-5, with TRBD2 matching 11 bases. Germline V gives CDR1 SGDLS, CDR2 YYNGEE. The CDR3 runs to 17 residues. The V and J ends lost 0 bases and 5 bases, in that order; junction bases with no gene match: 9. Written as DNA, the CDR3 is TGTGCCAGCAGCGTAGGCGGTAGCGGGGGGGCCGGCGAGACCCAGTACTTC. Translation gives CASSVGGSGGAGETQYF.

This CDR3 reads CASSISGQGGTEAFF. CDR3 nucleotide sequence: TGTGCCAGTAGTATATCGGGACAGGGTGGCACTGAAGCTTTCTTT. V and J are TRBV19 and TRBJ1-1, with 9 nucleotides matching TRBD1. Germline lookup yields CDR1 LNHDA and CDR2 SQIVND (reference sequence). Trimming took 2 bases from V and 4 from J; bases not matched to a gene: 5. The CDR3 consists of 15 residues.

The gene calls are TRBV3-1 (or the pseudogene TRBV3-2) and TRBJ2-3; D is unresolved. Germline V gene lookup returns CDR1 LGHDT and CDR2 YNNKEL (reference sequence). The CDR3 length is 13 residues. V was trimmed by 1 base and J by 6 bases, leaving 8 bases between them. The CDR3 nucleotides read TGTGCCAGCAGCCAAGGGGCTGCGGATACGCAGTATTTT. Translating it yields CASSQGAADTQYF.

The chain links TRBV4-2 to TRBJ1-3, with 7 bases that match TRBD1. J lost 3 bases, V lost 4 bases, and 21 bases had no gene match. This CDR3 region has 20 residues. Per germline, CDR1 LGHNA and CDR2 YNFKEQ. CDR3 amino acids: CASSPDYPGTDPTGGNTIYF. The CDR3 DNA follows: TGTGCCAGCAGCCCTGACTACCCCGGGACAGACCCCACAGGTGGAAACACCATATATTTT.

The rearrangement links TRBV3-1 (or the pseudogene TRBV3-2) to TRBJ1-2; 7 bases are a match to TRBD1. After removal of 3 bases from V and 5 bases from J, the junction contained 12 bases not matched to a gene. The CDR3 is made up of 16 amino acids. The germline gives CDR1 LGHDT, CDR2 YNNKEL (reference sequence). The CDR3 DNA follows: TGTGCCAGCAGCCACAAGACAGGGCTATGGGGTTATGGCTACACCTTC. Its protein is CASSHKTGLWGYGYTF.

This sequence joins TRBV6-5 and TRBJ2-1, with a tentative D call TRBD2 (7 bases). CDR1 is MNHEY, CDR2 SVGAGI, per germline. This CDR3 region has 15 residues. Trimming removed 6 bases from V and 0 bases from J, with 12 bases in between. This CDR3 is CASSQRGGSYNEQFF. The CDR3 DNA reads as TGTGCCAGCAGCCAGAGGGGGGGCTCCTACAATGAGCAGTTCTTC.

The chain combines TRBV12-5 with TRBJ1-2, with D tentatively TRBD1 (5 bases). The length of the CDR3 is 14 residues. V lost 1 base and J 7 bases, leaving 13 bases between the germline ends. Germline V gives CDR1 LGHNT, CDR2 FRNRAP. The CDR3 DNA reads TGTGCTAGTGGTTTGGAGTCAGGGATCGGTGGCTACACCTTC. Its translation is CASGLESGIGGYTF.

V gene TRBV18 combines with J gene TRBJ1-2; D remains unclear. Germline values: CDR1 KGHSH, CDR2 LQKENI. The CDR3 runs 16 residues. V lost 0 bases and J lost 5, with 16 bases in between. As DNA, the CDR3 is TGTGCCAGCTCACCACCACCTAGTGCACGGCAATATGGCTACACCTTC. This translates into CASSPPPSARQYGYTF.

This chain joins TRBV27 and TRBJ2-2; 7 bases agree with TRBD1. Germline V lookup: CDR1 MNHEY, CDR2 SMNVEV (reference sequence). CDR3 length equals 15 residues. Trimming removed 3 bases from V and 1 base from J; junction bases left unmatched: 2. The CDR3, as DNA: TGTGCCAGCAGTTTTTCAGGGGGGAACACCGGGGAGCTGTTTTTT. Translation: CASSFSGGNTGELFF.

V and J are TRBV4-1 and TRBJ2-3, with D possibly TRBD2 on 5 matching bases. Germline values: CDR1 MGHRA, CDR2 YSYEKL. CDR3 length equals 15 residues. With 4 bases removed from V and 0 bases from J, the gap between germline ends came to 11 bases. CDR3 region: CASSPSGVSTDTQYF. Written as DNA, the CDR3 is TGCGCCAGCAGCCCCTCCGGGGTAAGCACAGATACGCAGTATTTT.

The chain uses TRBV9 and TRBJ2-1, with TRBD1 as a possible D gene (6 bases). The germline V gene encodes CDR1 SGDLS and CDR2 YYNGEE. This CDR3 comprises 15 residues. The V end was cut by 4 bases, the J end by 3 bases, with 14 bases between. The CDR3 region is CASSPRDTGYNEQFF. For the CDR3, the DNA is TGTGCCAGCAGCCCTCGGGACACGGGCTACAATGAGCAGTTCTTC.

The chain recombines TRBV5-1 with TRBJ1-1; 9 bases align to TRBD1. V gave up 1 base and J gave up 5 bases; unmatched junction bases: 12. Germline V CDR1 and CDR2: SGHRS, YFSETQ. This CDR3 has 17 residues. The CDR3: CASSLQGQGFGGTEAFF. The CDR3, as DNA: TGCGCCAGCAGCTTGCAGGGACAGGGATTTGGGGGGACTGAAGCTTTCTTT.

The chain links TRBV6-5 to TRBJ1-4; TRBD1 agrees at 10 bases. From germline, CDR1 is MNHEY and CDR2 SVGAGI. The J segment lost 7 bases and the V segment lost 5 bases, leaving 4 bases of the junction unmatched. The CDR3 contains 14 residues. This CDR3 is CASSMRTGGEKLFF. The DNA of the CDR3 is TGTGCCAGCAGTATGCGGACAGGGGGTGAAAAACTGTTTTTT.

This rearrangement joins TRBV6-5 to TRBJ1-4, with 7 nucleotides matching TRBD1. Germline trimming cut 7 bases from V and 4 bases from J; bases unmatched to any gene: 6. Germline assignment: CDR1 MNHEY and CDR2 SVGAGI. This CDR3 is 14 amino acids long. CDR3 nucleotide sequence: TGTGCCAGCACTAACAGGGGAGATAATGAAAAACTGTTTTTT. Translated, it gives CASTNRGDNEKLFF.

The chain employs TRBV19 and TRBJ1-4, with 7 bases that match TRBD1. The CDR3 sequence is 14 residues long. V dropped 6 bases and J dropped 4; count of bases not matched to a gene: 5. Per germline, CDR1 LNHDA and CDR2 SQIVND (reference sequence). The CDR3 protein is CASSSTGSNEKLFF. In DNA, the CDR3 is TGTGCCAGTAGCTCGACAGGGAGTAATGAAAAACTGTTTTTT.

V usage is TRBV30 and J usage is TRBJ2-1; 9 bases match TRBD2. Germline V gene data show CDR1 as GTSNPN and CDR2 as SVGIG (reference sequence). V lost 1 base to trimming and J lost 8 bases; unmatched junction nucleotides: 3. CDR3 length: 13 residues. CDR3 DNA: TGTGCCTGGAGTGGTCAGCGGGGGGATGAGCAGTTCTTC. Protein sequence: CAWSGQRGDEQFF.

This clone occurred once. The rearrangement uses TRBV9 and TRBJ2-7, with 8 bases that match TRBD1. With 4 bases clipped from V and 2 bases from J, the junction kept 5 bases outside the gene matches. The germline V gene has CDR1 SGDLS and CDR2 YYNGEE. The CDR3 is made up of 14 amino acids. CDR3 sequence (DNA): TGTGCCAGCAGCTCCGGACAGGGAACCTACGAGCAGTACTTC. The encoded protein is CASSSGQGTYEQYF. The full variable domain, completed using reference TRBV9 and TRBJ2-7, is DSGVTQTPKHLITATGQRVTLRCSPRSGDLSVYWYQQSLDQGLQFLIQYYNGEERAKGNILERFSAQQFPDLHSELNLSSLELGDSALYFCASSSGQGTYEQYFGPGTRLTVT.

V and J are TRBV6-1 and TRBJ1-6, with D possibly matching TRBD1 (5 bases). From germline, CDR1 is MNHNS and CDR2 SASEGT. The CDR3 has 15 residues. Trimming pared 1 base from V and 6 bases from J, leaving 10 bases between. The CDR3 DNA reads TGTGCCAGCAGTGAAGGGGGGGTAGGTAATTCACCCCTCCACTTT. Its protein product is CASSEGGVGNSPLHF.

The V and J genes are TRBV5-1 and TRBJ2-5; 14 positions match TRBD2. Per the germline V gene, CDR1 is SGHRS and CDR2 is YFSETQ. The V and J ends lost 4 bases and 2 bases, in that order; junction bases with no gene match: 7. The CDR3 has 17 amino acids. The CDR3 coding sequence is TGCGCCAGCAGCATCGGGACTAGCGGGGGAGGACAAGAGACCCAGTACTTC. Encoded protein: CASSIGTSGGGQETQYF. Looking up the rest from reference TRBV5-1 and TRBJ2-5 gives the full variable domain: KAGVTQTPRYLIKTRGQQVTLSCSPISGHRSVSWYQQTPGQGLQFLFEYFSETQRNKGNFPGRFSGRQFSNSRSEMNVSTLELGDSALYLCASSIGTSGGGQETQYFGPGTRLLVL.

The chain couples TRBV24-1 to TRBJ2-3; D call uncertain. The germline gives CDR1 KGHDR, CDR2 SFDVKD. The CDR3 extends over 12 amino acids. Between the trimmed V and J ends, which lost 6 bases and 4 bases, there was a span of 7 bases. The CDR3 DNA reads TGTGCCACCAGTCACTCATCAGATACGCAGTATTTT. Encoded protein: CATSHSSDTQYF.

This clone was detected only once. The CDR3 is CASSQEWKGVYKGYTF. CDR3 nucleotide sequence: TGTGCCAGCAGCCAAGAGTGGAAGGGGGTTTATAAGGGCTACACCTTC. The chain links TRBV3-1 (or the pseudogene TRBV3-2) to TRBJ1-2; D might be TRBD1 (6 bases). The germline gives CDR1 LGHDT, CDR2 YNNKEL (reference sequence). V shed 0 bases and J shed 8 bases, with 19 bases lying between them. CDR3 size: 16 residues.

This chain joins TRBV19 and TRBJ1-2, with D maybe TRBD1 (6 bases). The germline gives CDR1 LNHDA, CDR2 SQIVND (reference sequence). The CDR3 has 11 residues. V was trimmed by 4 bases and J by 7 bases, leaving 7 bases between them. The CDR3 sequence is CASSKGGGYTF. CDR3 coding DNA: TGTGCCAGTAGTAAAGGGGGTGGCTACACCTTC.